The clone carrying this T cell receptor beta chain came up many times. Each CDR3 protein is one row after TCRdb ran MiXCR on the 5' RACE reads. The sample yields about 53,000 distinct CDR3 sequences, approximately 15% seen once. The data originate from a study of T cells of healthy individuals. This CDR3 is built from 14 residues. V was pared by 5 bases and J by 2 bases, with 4 bases of the junction left unmatched. The V call is TRBV12-3 or TRBV12-4, the J call TRBJ2-7; 9 bases match TRBD2. This TCR was sampled from a human donor in good health. The CDR3 loop reads CASSPGLATYEQYF. The CDR3 DNA reads TGTGCCAGCAGTCCGGGACTAGCCACCTACGAGCAGTACTTC.